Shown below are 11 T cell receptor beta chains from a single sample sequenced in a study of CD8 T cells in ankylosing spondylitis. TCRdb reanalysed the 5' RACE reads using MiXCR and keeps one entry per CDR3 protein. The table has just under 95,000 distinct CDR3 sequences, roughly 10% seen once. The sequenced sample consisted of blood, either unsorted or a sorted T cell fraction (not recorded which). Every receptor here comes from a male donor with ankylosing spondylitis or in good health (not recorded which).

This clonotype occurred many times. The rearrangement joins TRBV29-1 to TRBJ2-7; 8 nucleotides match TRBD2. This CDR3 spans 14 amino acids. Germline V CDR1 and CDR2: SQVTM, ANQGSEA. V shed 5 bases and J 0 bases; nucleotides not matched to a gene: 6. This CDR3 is CSVLTSGRSYEQYF. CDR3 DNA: TGCAGCGTTCTAACTAGCGGTCGCTCCTACGAGCAGTACTTC.

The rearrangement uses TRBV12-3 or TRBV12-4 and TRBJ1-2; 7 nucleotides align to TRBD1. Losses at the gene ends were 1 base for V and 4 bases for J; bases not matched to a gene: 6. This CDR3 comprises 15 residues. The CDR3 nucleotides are TGTGCCAGCAGTTTAGGGTTCGGGACAGTCTATGGCTACACCTTC. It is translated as CASSLGFGTVYGYTF.

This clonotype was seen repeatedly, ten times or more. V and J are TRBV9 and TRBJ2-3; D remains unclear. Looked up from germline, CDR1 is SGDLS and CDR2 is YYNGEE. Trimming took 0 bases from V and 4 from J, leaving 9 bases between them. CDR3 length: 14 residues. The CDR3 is CASSVVELSDTQYF. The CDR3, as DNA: TGTGCCAGCAGCGTAGTGGAGTTGTCAGATACGCAGTATTTT.

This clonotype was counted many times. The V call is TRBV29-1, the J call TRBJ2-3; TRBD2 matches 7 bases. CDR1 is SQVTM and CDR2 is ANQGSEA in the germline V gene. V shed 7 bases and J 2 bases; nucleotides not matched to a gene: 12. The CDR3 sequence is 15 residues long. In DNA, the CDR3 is TGCAGCGGGGGGGGAGGCAGGCTCGACACAGATACGCAGTATTTT. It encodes CSGGGGRLDTDTQYF.

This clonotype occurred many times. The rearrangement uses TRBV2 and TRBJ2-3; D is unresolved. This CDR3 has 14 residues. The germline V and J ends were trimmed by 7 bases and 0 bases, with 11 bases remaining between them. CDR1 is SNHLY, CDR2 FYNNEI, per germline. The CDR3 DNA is TGTGCCAGCATCGGTCTAGGCAGCACAGATACGCAGTATTTT. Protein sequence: CASIGLGSTDTQYF.

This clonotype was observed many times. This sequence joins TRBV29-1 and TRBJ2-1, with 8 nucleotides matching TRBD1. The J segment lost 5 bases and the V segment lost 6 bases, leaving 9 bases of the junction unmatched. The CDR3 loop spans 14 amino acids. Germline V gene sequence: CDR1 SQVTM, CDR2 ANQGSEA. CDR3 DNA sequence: TGCAGCGTGGCTGGCAGGGGGCTTAACAATGAGCAGTTCTTC. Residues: CSVAGRGLNNEQFF.

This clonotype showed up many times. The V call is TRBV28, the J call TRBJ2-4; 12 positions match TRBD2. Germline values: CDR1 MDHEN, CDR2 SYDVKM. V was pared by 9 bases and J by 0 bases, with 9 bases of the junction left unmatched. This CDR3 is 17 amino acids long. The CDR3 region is CASSSGGGLLAKNIQYF. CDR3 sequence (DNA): TGTGCCAGTTCTAGCGGGGGGGGACTCCTAGCCAAAAACATTCAGTACTTC.

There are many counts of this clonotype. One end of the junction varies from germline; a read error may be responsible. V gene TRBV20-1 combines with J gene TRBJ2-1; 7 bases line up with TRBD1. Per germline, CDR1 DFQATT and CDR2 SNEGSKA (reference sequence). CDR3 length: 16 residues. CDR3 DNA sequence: TGCAGTGCTAGAGAAAAGGGACAGAATTCCTTCAATGAGCAGTTCTTC. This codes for CSAREKGQNSFNEQFF.

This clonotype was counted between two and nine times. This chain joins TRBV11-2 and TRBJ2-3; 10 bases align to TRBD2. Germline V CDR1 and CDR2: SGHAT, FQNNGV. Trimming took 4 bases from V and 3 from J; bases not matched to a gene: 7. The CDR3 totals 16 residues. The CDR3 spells CASSSRLAGLTDTQYF. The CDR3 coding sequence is TGTGCCAGCAGCTCCAGACTAGCGGGTTTAACAGATACGCAGTATTTT.

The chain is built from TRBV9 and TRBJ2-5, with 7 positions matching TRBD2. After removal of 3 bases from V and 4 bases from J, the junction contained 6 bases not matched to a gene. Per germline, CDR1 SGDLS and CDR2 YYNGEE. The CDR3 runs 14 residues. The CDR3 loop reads CASSGRTSRETQYF. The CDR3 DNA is TGTGCCAGCAGCGGACGGACTAGTCGAGAGACCCAGTACTTC.

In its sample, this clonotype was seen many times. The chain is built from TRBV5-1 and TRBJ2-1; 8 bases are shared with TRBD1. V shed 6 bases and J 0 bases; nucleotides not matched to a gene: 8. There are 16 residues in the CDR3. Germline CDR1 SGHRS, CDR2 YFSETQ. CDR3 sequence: CASTETGQGSYNEQFF. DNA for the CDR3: TGCGCCAGCACCGAAACCGGACAGGGCTCCTACAATGAGCAGTTCTTC.